These 16 T cell receptor beta chains were sequenced from one sample in a study of blood T cells in healthy people across ages. Sample-barcoded 5' priming and a J-beta primer mix drove a second PCR of about 7 to 12 cycles. TCRdb called the 5' RACE reads again in MiXCR, with one record for every CDR3 protein. The sample consists of 800,000 to 900,000 distinct CDR3 sequences, approximately 67% of them appearing once. Sequenced sample: blood. These receptors were taken from a man under 40 in good health.

Turning to this clonotype: One end of the junction does not line up with germline, which may come from a read error. This sequence joins TRBV9 and TRBJ1-1, with a possible D match to TRBD1 (5 bases). The CDR3 loop spans 15 amino acids. Germline CDR1 reads SGDLS; CDR2 reads YYNGEE. The chain's CDR3 is CASSPRGREDTKAFF. The CDR3 DNA sequence: TGTGCCAGCAGCCCAAGAGGCAGGGAGGACACTAAAGCTTTCTTT.

This clonotype has only one observation. J is TRBJ1-1 and V is TRBV7-8; D call uncertain. Germline V gene data show CDR1 as SGHVS and CDR2 as FQNEAQ. CDR3 length: 15 amino acids. V lost 1 base and J lost 2, with 11 bases in between. The CDR3 region is CASSLVRAGNTEAFF. DNA of the CDR3: TGTGCCAGCAGCTTAGTCCGAGCAGGAAACACTGAAGCTTTCTTT.

V is TRBV12-3 or TRBV12-4 and J is TRBJ2-4; D is tentatively TRBD1 or TRBD2 (6 bases each). The CDR3 spans 11 residues. V gave up 1 base and J gave up 15 bases, with 10 bases separating them. The CDR3 sequence is CASSLGGAGYF. CDR3 DNA: TGTGCCAGCAGTTTAGGGGGGGCCGGGTACTTC.

The chain carries TRBV5-6 and TRBJ1-6; TRBD1 matches at 8 bases. Germline assignment: CDR1 SGHDT and CDR2 YYEEEE. CDR3 length: 14 amino acids. V lost 4 bases to trimming and J lost 8 bases; unmatched junction nucleotides: 5. The CDR3 is CASSRDRGYSPLHF. The DNA of the CDR3 is TGTGCCAGCAGCCGAGACAGGGGTTATTCACCCCTCCACTTT.

The chain is built from TRBV20-1 and TRBJ1-1; weak D call: TRBD1 (5 bases). The germline V gene encodes CDR1 DFQATT and CDR2 SNEGSKA (reference sequence). Trimming took 6 bases from V and 1 from J, leaving 18 bases between them. CDR3 length equals 15 residues. CDR3 coding DNA: TGCAGTGCCCCCATTTGGGGGAGACAGAACACTGAAGCTTTCTTT. It is translated as CSAPIWGRQNTEAFF.

The V gene is TRBV7-6, the J gene TRBJ2-3, with TRBD2 matching over 11 bases. J gave up 4 bases and V 8 bases, and 14 bases lay outside the gene matches. The CDR3 loop spans 17 amino acids. Germline V lookup: CDR1 SGHVS, CDR2 FNYEAQ. The CDR3 DNA follows: TGTGCCAGCGGCCAAACCAGGGGACTAGCGGATGCAGATACGCAGTATTTT. Protein sequence: CASGQTRGLADADTQYF.

The chain carries TRBV15 and TRBJ2-7, with D hard to call. Deletions cut 6 bases from V and 0 bases from J, with 6 bases between. Germline-derived CDR1 and CDR2 are LNHNV and YYDKDF (reference sequence). The CDR3 contains 12 residues. As DNA, the CDR3 is TGTGCCACCAGACATGACTCCTACGAGCAGTACTTC. Amino acids: CATRHDSYEQYF.

This clonotype was observed a handful of times. The V gene is TRBV6-2 or TRBV6-3, the J gene TRBJ2-3; D is ambiguous. Germline V lookup: CDR1 MNHEY, CDR2 SVGEGT. Trimming removed 7 bases at V and 4 bases at J, with 6 bases between. The CDR3 has 11 residues. CDR3 bases: TGTGCCAGCATAGAGGCAGATACGCAGTATTTT. As protein: CASIEADTQYF.

The chain uses TRBV30 and TRBJ2-1, with D unresolved. V was pared by 6 bases and J by 1 base, with 7 bases between. Germline loops: CDR1 GTSNPN, CDR2 SVGIG (reference sequence). This CDR3 spans 12 amino acids. The CDR3 region has the DNA TGTGCCTGCCGGGCTTCCTACAATGAGCAGTTCTTC. It specifies CACRASYNEQFF.

The CDR3 sequence is CASSWSSGGPSYNEQYF. The CDR3, as DNA: TGTGCCAGCAGTTGGTCTAGCGGGGGCCCTTCCTACAATGAGCAGTACTTC. The rearrangement links TRBV28 to TRBJ2-1, with 10 bases fitting TRBD2. The last part of the DNA fits TRBJ2-7 better; the J call may be wrong. The CDR3 extends over 17 amino acids. Germline V gene lookup returns CDR1 MDHEN and CDR2 SYDVKM.

This chain uses TRBV15 with TRBJ2-1; weak D call: TRBD1 (5 bases). CDR1 LNHNV and CDR2 YYDKDF come from the germline V gene (reference sequence). Trimming stripped 2 bases from V and 0 bases from J, with 20 bases between. The CDR3 extends over 19 amino acids. The CDR3 DNA sequence: TGTGCCACCAGCAGACCCGGTGGGGCGGAAGGCCGCTCCTACAATGAGCAGTTCTTC. Translation: CATSRPGGAEGRSYNEQFF.

The J gene is TRBJ2-1, the V gene TRBV6-5; possibly TRBD2 for D (6 bases). This CDR3 is 13 amino acids long. V was trimmed by 5 bases and J by 3 bases, leaving 8 bases between them. In germline, CDR1 is MNHEY, CDR2 SVGAGI. The CDR3 region has the DNA TGTGCCAGCAGTACTAGCTACTACAATGAGCAGTTCTTC. Protein: CASSTSYYNEQFF.

This clonotype was picked up one time. The V gene is TRBV7-9, the J gene TRBJ2-1, with a weak D call TRBD1 (6 bases). Germline loops: CDR1 SEHNR, CDR2 FQNEAQ (reference sequence). Trimming took 1 base from V and 3 from J, leaving 19 bases between them. This CDR3 is built from 18 residues. The CDR3 region has the DNA TGTGCCAGCAGCTTAGTTTATTTGGGCCAGGGGCTCTACAATGAGCAGTTCTTC. Encoded protein: CASSLVYLGQGLYNEQFF.

This clonotype was recorded at least ten times. The chain recombines TRBV27 with TRBJ2-3, with D perhaps matching TRBD1 (6 bases). The CDR3 is 14 residues long. V was cut by 2 bases and J by 8 bases, with 14 bases left in between. The germline V gene encodes CDR1 MNHEY and CDR2 SMNVEV (reference sequence). CDR3 residues: CASSLQQGSRTQYF. CDR3 DNA: TGTGCCAGCAGTTTACAACAGGGTTCACGTACGCAGTATTTT.

The table lists this clonotype with many counts. The chain couples TRBV2 to TRBJ2-6; 7 nucleotides match TRBD2. The ends lost 5 bases at V and 0 bases at J; junction bases unmatched: 1. CDR1 and CDR2 from the germline V gene are SNHLY and FYNNEI. The CDR3 contains 15 residues. The CDR3 region has the DNA TGTGCCAGCAGTAGCGGGAACTCTGGGGCCAACGTCCTGACTTTC. It codes for CASSSGNSGANVLTF.

This clonotype was observed once. V gene TRBV28 combines with J gene TRBJ2-7; no definite D call. The better agreement between TRBJ2-5 and the DNA end casts doubt on the J call. The CDR3 covers 14 residues. CDR1 is MDHEN and CDR2 is SYDVKM in the germline V gene. CDR3 region: CASSPPPPSGTQYF. DNA of the CDR3: TGTGCCAGCAGTCCTCCCCCCCCTAGTGGGACCCAGTACTTC.